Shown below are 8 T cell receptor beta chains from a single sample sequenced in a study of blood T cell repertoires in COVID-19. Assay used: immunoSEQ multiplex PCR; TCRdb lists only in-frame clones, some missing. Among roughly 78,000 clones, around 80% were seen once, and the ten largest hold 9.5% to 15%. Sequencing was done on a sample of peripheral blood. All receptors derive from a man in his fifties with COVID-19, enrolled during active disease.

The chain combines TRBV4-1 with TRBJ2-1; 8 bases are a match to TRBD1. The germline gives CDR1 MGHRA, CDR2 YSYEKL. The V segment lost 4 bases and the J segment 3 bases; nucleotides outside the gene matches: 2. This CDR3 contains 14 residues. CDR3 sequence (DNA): TGCGCCAGCAGCCCACAGGGGGTCTACAATGAGCAGTTCTTC. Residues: CASSPQGVYNEQFF.

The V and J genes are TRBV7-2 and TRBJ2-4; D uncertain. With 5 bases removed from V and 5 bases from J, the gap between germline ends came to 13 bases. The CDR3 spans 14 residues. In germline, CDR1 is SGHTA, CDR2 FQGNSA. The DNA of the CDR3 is TGTGCCAGCAGCCCGGCGGCCAGCGAAAACATTCAGTACTTC. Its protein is CASSPAASENIQYF.

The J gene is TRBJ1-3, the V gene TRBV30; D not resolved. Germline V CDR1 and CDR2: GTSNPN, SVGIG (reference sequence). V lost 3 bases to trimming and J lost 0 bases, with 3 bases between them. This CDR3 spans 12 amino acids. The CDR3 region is CAWSYSGNTIYF. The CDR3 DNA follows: TGTGCCTGGAGCTACTCTGGAAACACCATATATTTT.

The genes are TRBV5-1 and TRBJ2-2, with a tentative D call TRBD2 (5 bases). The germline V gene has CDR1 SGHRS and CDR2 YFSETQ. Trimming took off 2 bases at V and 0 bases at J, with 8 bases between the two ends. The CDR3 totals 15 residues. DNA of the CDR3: TGCGCCAGCAGCTTTACTAGTACGAACACCGGGGAGCTGTTTTTT. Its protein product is CASSFTSTNTGELFF.

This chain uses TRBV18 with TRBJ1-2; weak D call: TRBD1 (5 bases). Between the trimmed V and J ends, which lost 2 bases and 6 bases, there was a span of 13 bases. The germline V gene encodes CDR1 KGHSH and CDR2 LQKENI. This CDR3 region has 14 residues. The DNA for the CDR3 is TGTGCCAGCTCACCAGGGGCCAACGCGGATGGCTACACCTTC. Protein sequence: CASSPGANADGYTF.

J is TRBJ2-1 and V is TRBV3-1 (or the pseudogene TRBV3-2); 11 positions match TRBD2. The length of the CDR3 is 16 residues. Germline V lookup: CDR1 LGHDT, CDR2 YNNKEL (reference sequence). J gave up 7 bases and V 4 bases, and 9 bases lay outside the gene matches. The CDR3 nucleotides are TGTGCCAGCAGCCGACATACTAGCGGGAGCTCGAATGAGCAGTTCTTC. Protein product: CASSRHTSGSSNEQFF.

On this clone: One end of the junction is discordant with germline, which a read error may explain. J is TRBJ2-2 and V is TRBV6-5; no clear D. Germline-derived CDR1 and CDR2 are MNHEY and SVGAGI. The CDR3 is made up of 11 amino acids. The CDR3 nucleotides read TGTGCCAGCGGCTTCACCGAGGAGCTGTTTTTT. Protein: CASGFTEELFF.

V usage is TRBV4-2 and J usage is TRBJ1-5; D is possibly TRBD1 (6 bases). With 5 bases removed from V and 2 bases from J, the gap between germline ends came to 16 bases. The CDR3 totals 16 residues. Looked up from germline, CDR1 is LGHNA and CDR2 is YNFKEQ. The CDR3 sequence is CASSVREGVGNQPQHF. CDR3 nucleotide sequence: TGTGCCAGCAGCGTCCGGGAGGGGGTAGGCAATCAGCCCCAGCATTTT.